The rows below give T cell receptor beta chains drawn from one sample of a study of blood T cell repertoires in COVID-19. Clones were read by immunoSEQ multiplex PCR, and TCRdb kept only the in-frame ones, dropping some. The data hold approximately 300,000 clones, with 85% observed a single time. Sequences were obtained from PBMCs or T cells enriched from blood (not recorded which). These receptors were taken from a woman aged 25 to 45 who had been exposed to COVID-19. Both conserved end residues are part of each CDR3. The order of the fields is CDR3 length, V gene, clone size, D gene, J gene, CDR3 DNA, CDR3 protein. A D gene is named only where the DNA matches it firmly. Clone size is given for some rows only: seen once, a few or many times, or a class if the clone is expanded.

cdr3_length: 17
v_call: TRBV7-3
clone_size: .
d_call: .
j_call: TRBJ2-1
cdr3_nt: TGTGCCAGCAGCTCCACCCCGTTCCCGGGAAATCACACAGAGCAGTTCTTC
cdr3_aa: CASSSTPFPGNHTEQFF

cdr3_length: 15
v_call: TRBV5-1
clone_size: .
d_call: .
j_call: TRBJ2-1
cdr3_nt: TGCGCCAGCAGCTTGATAAGCGGTCCGTTGTATGAGCAGTTCTTC
cdr3_aa: CASSLISGPLYEQFF

cdr3_length: 13
v_call: TRBV2
clone_size: .
d_call: TRBD1
j_call: TRBJ2-1
cdr3_nt: TGTGCCAGCAGTCTCAACAGGGGTAATGAGCAGTTCTTC
cdr3_aa: CASSLNRGNEQFF

cdr3_length: 15
v_call: TRBV15
clone_size: .
d_call: .
j_call: TRBJ2-7
cdr3_nt: TGTGCCACCAGCAGAGAGGGAGCTAGCAGCTACGAGCAGTACTTC
cdr3_aa: CATSREGASSYEQYF

cdr3_length: 17
v_call: TRBV4-1
clone_size: .
d_call: .
j_call: TRBJ1-3
cdr3_nt: TGCGCCAGCAGCCAAGAGGGTATAGGGACAACTGGAAACACCATATATTTT
cdr3_aa: CASSQEGIGTTGNTIYF

cdr3_length: 17
v_call: TRBV28
clone_size: .
d_call: TRBD1
j_call: TRBJ1-3
cdr3_nt: TGTGCCAGCAGTTCACCGGGACAGGCGGCCTCTGGAAACACCATATATTTT
cdr3_aa: CASSSPGQAASGNTIYF

cdr3_length: 16
v_call: TRBV30
clone_size: .
d_call: TRBD1
j_call: TRBJ1-5
cdr3_nt: TGTGCCTGGAGTGCCATACAGGGGGGAGGCAATCAGCCCCAGCATTTT
cdr3_aa: CAWSAIQGGGNQPQHF

cdr3_length: 12
v_call: TRBV30
clone_size: .
d_call: .
j_call: TRBJ2-7
cdr3_nt: TGTGCCTGGAGTGTCGGGTCCTACGAGCAGTACTTC
cdr3_aa: CAWSVGSYEQYF

cdr3_length: 16
v_call: TRBV4-2
clone_size: .
d_call: TRBD1
j_call: TRBJ2-1
cdr3_nt: TGTGCCAGCAGCCAAGAGGGACAGGGGGCAAGGAATGAGCAGTTCTTC
cdr3_aa: CASSQEGQGARNEQFF

cdr3_length: 14
v_call: TRBV7-3
clone_size: .
d_call: .
j_call: TRBJ1-1
cdr3_nt: TGTGCCAGCAGCACCCAGGGAGGAAACACTGAAGCTTTCTTT
cdr3_aa: CASSTQGGNTEAFF

cdr3_length: 14
v_call: TRBV24-1
clone_size: .
d_call: .
j_call: TRBJ2-2
cdr3_nt: TGTGCCACCAGTCTCTTCGGGGACACCGGGGAGCTGTTTTTT
cdr3_aa: CATSLFGDTGELFF

cdr3_length: 14
v_call: TRBV6-5
clone_size: once
d_call: .
j_call: TRBJ2-7
cdr3_nt: TGTGCCAGCAGTAACGGACCCGGGAGATACGAGCAGTACTTC
cdr3_aa: CASSNGPGRYEQYF

cdr3_length: 14
v_call: TRBV28
clone_size: .
d_call: .
j_call: TRBJ2-3
cdr3_nt: TGTGCCAGCAGTTTTCGGAGCTCCACAGATACGCAGTATTTT
cdr3_aa: CASSFRSSTDTQYF

cdr3_length: 12
v_call: TRBV7-2
clone_size: .
d_call: .
j_call: TRBJ1-3
cdr3_nt: TGTGCCAGCAGCTTCCTTCGGGACACCATATATTTT
cdr3_aa: CASSFLRDTIYF

cdr3_length: 14
v_call: TRBV11-2
clone_size: .
d_call: .
j_call: TRBJ1-2
cdr3_nt: TGTGCCAGCAGCATCTCCAGGGCTAACTATGGCTACACCTTC
cdr3_aa: CASSISRANYGYTF

cdr3_length: 16
v_call: TRBV6-5
clone_size: .
d_call: .
j_call: TRBJ2-3
cdr3_nt: TGTGCCAGCAGTTACTCGGTAACACCACCGACAGATACGCAGTATTTT
cdr3_aa: CASSYSVTPPTDTQYF

cdr3_length: 15
v_call: TRBV25-1
clone_size: once
d_call: .
j_call: TRBJ2-4
cdr3_nt: TGTGCCAGCAGTGAAACCCACTACGGGATAAACATTCAGTACTTC
cdr3_aa: CASSETHYGINIQYF

cdr3_length: 16
v_call: TRBV30
clone_size: .
d_call: .
j_call: TRBJ2-1
cdr3_nt: TGTGCCTGGAGGGAAAAACTACGAAGCTCCTACAATGAGCAGTTCTTC
cdr3_aa: CAWREKLRSSYNEQFF

cdr3_length: 13
v_call: TRBV7-9
clone_size: .
d_call: .
j_call: TRBJ2-5
cdr3_nt: TGTGCCAGCAGCTCAGTGAGGGAAGAGACCCAGTACTTC
cdr3_aa: CASSSVREETQYF

cdr3_length: 16
v_call: TRBV4-3
clone_size: .
d_call: TRBD1
j_call: TRBJ2-2
cdr3_nt: TGCGCCAGCAGCCGATCCGGGACAGGGGGTACCGGGGAGCTGTTTTTT
cdr3_aa: CASSRSGTGGTGELFF

cdr3_length: 13
v_call: TRBV7-9
clone_size: once
d_call: .
j_call: TRBJ2-5
cdr3_nt: TGTGCCAGCAGCTTAATGGGCGCGGAGACCCAGTACTTC
cdr3_aa: CASSLMGAETQYF

cdr3_length: 15
v_call: TRBV10-2
clone_size: .
d_call: TRBD1
j_call: TRBJ2-7
cdr3_nt: TGCGCCAGCACCCTTAACATTGACAGGGCCTACGAGCAGTACTTC
cdr3_aa: CASTLNIDRAYEQYF

cdr3_length: 15
v_call: TRBV9
clone_size: .
d_call: TRBD2
j_call: TRBJ2-5
cdr3_nt: TGTGCCAGCAGCGTATGGGGGACTAGAGAGGAGACCCAGTACTTC
cdr3_aa: CASSVWGTREETQYF

cdr3_length: 18
v_call: TRBV7-8
clone_size: .
d_call: TRBD1
j_call: TRBJ1-4
cdr3_nt: TGTGCCAGCAGCCTGGGAGACAGGGGAGGGGTTGGCGGTGAAAAACTGTTTTTT
cdr3_aa: CASSLGDRGGVGGEKLFF

cdr3_length: 15
v_call: TRBV4-1
clone_size: .
d_call: TRBD1
j_call: TRBJ1-2
cdr3_nt: TGCGCCAGCAGCCAAGCCCTACAGGGGGCCAATGGCTACACCTTC
cdr3_aa: CASSQALQGANGYTF

cdr3_length: 15
v_call: TRBV7-9
clone_size: .
d_call: TRBD2
j_call: TRBJ2-1
cdr3_nt: TGTGCCAGCAGCAAAGCGGGGGGGCCGGAGAATGAGCAGTTCTTC
cdr3_aa: CASSKAGGPENEQFF

cdr3_length: 16
v_call: TRBV30
clone_size: .
d_call: .
j_call: TRBJ1-6
cdr3_nt: TGTGCCTGGAGTGGCCGGTTGGGGGCTACTAATTCACCCCTCCACTTT
cdr3_aa: CAWSGRLGATNSPLHF

cdr3_length: 13
v_call: TRBV3-1/TRBV3-2
clone_size: .
d_call: .
j_call: TRBJ1-1
cdr3_nt: TGTGCCAGCAGCCCTCCAGGGGACACTGAAGCTTTCTTT
cdr3_aa: CASSPPGDTEAFF

cdr3_length: 16
v_call: TRBV15
clone_size: .
d_call: TRBD1
j_call: TRBJ2-1
cdr3_nt: TGTGCCACCAGCCGCGGGTGGGGCCAGGGGGACAATGAGCAGTTCTTC
cdr3_aa: CATSRGWGQGDNEQFF

cdr3_length: 15
v_call: TRBV5-4
clone_size: .
d_call: .
j_call: TRBJ1-6
cdr3_nt: TGTGCCAGCAGCTTGTCGGGAGGTTATGATTCACCCCTCCACTTT
cdr3_aa: CASSLSGGYDSPLHF

cdr3_length: 15
v_call: TRBV7-2
clone_size: .
d_call: TRBD1
j_call: TRBJ1-4
cdr3_nt: TGTGCCAGCAGCTTAGGGGCACAGGGGGAAGAAAAACTGTTTTTT
cdr3_aa: CASSLGAQGEEKLFF

cdr3_length: 15
v_call: TRBV5-5
clone_size: few
d_call: TRBD1
j_call: TRBJ1-2
cdr3_nt: TGTGCCAGCAGCTTATTTATGGGGACAGGGAGAGGCTACACCTTC
cdr3_aa: CASSLFMGTGRGYTF

cdr3_length: 14
v_call: TRBV5-5
clone_size: .
d_call: .
j_call: TRBJ1-3
cdr3_nt: TGTGCCAGCAGCCCATTGGGAGCTGGAAACACCATATATTTT
cdr3_aa: CASSPLGAGNTIYF

cdr3_length: 13
v_call: TRBV7-3
clone_size: .
d_call: .
j_call: TRBJ2-7
cdr3_nt: TGTGCCAGCAGCTTTACGTCGGGCTACGAGCAGTACTTC
cdr3_aa: CASSFTSGYEQYF

cdr3_length: 14
v_call: TRBV2
clone_size: .
d_call: .
j_call: TRBJ2-1
cdr3_nt: TGTGCCAGCACGATGGACAGCCCTGGCAATGAGCAGTTCTTC
cdr3_aa: CASTMDSPGNEQFF

cdr3_length: 12
v_call: TRBV19
clone_size: .
d_call: .
j_call: TRBJ1-3
cdr3_nt: TGTGCCAGTAGCAAACTGGGAAACACCATATATTTT
cdr3_aa: CASSKLGNTIYF

cdr3_length: 13
v_call: TRBV30
clone_size: .
d_call: TRBD1
j_call: TRBJ2-2
cdr3_nt: TGTGCCTGTCAACAGGGGGCTGGCGGGGAGCTGTTTTTT
cdr3_aa: CACQQGAGGELFF

cdr3_length: 15
v_call: TRBV20-1
clone_size: .
d_call: TRBD1
j_call: TRBJ1-6
cdr3_nt: TGCAGTGCTAGTCCATCCGGGACAGGGGGTTCACCCCTCCACTTT
cdr3_aa: CSASPSGTGGSPLHF

cdr3_length: 13
v_call: TRBV27
clone_size: .
d_call: .
j_call: TRBJ2-5
cdr3_nt: TGTGCCAGCAGTTCTTTCGCGGGAGAGACCCAGTACTTC
cdr3_aa: CASSSFAGETQYF

cdr3_length: 16
v_call: TRBV3-1/TRBV3-2
clone_size: few
d_call: .
j_call: TRBJ1-6
cdr3_nt: TGTGCCAGCAGCCAAGACTCACAGGGCCCCAATTCACCCCTCCACTTT
cdr3_aa: CASSQDSQGPNSPLHF

cdr3_length: 15
v_call: TRBV7-9
clone_size: .
d_call: .
j_call: TRBJ2-5
cdr3_nt: TGTGCCAGCAGCTTATTGGCAGGGCGAGGAGAGACCCAGTACTTC
cdr3_aa: CASSLLAGRGETQYF

cdr3_length: 12
v_call: TRBV14
clone_size: .
d_call: .
j_call: TRBJ2-4
cdr3_nt: TGTGCCAGCAGCCCCCTCGGGTACATTCAGTACTTC
cdr3_aa: CASSPLGYIQYF

cdr3_length: 16
v_call: TRBV4-1
clone_size: .
d_call: .
j_call: TRBJ2-1
cdr3_nt: TGCGCCAGCAGCTCGCTAGCGATTGGATCCTACAATGAGCAGTTCTTC
cdr3_aa: CASSSLAIGSYNEQFF

cdr3_length: 13
v_call: TRBV5-1
clone_size: .
d_call: TRBD1
j_call: TRBJ1-2
cdr3_nt: TGCGCCAGCAGGGGGACAGGGGCCTATGGCTACACCTTC
cdr3_aa: CASRGTGAYGYTF

cdr3_length: 16
v_call: TRBV3-1/TRBV3-2
clone_size: .
d_call: TRBD2
j_call: TRBJ2-1
cdr3_nt: TGTGCCAGCAGCCAAGTTAGCGGGAGGTCCGAAGATGAGCAGTTCTTC
cdr3_aa: CASSQVSGRSEDEQFF

cdr3_length: 17
v_call: TRBV7-2
clone_size: .
d_call: TRBD1
j_call: TRBJ1-3
cdr3_nt: TGTGCCAGCAGCTCCCCGACAGGGGGCTACTCTGGAAACACCATATATTTT
cdr3_aa: CASSSPTGGYSGNTIYF

cdr3_length: 19
v_call: TRBV7-9
clone_size: .
d_call: TRBD2
j_call: TRBJ2-7
cdr3_nt: TGTGCCAGCAGCTCAACCGGACTAGCGGGAGAAAAGTTGTCCTACGAGCAGTACTTC
cdr3_aa: CASSSTGLAGEKLSYEQYF

cdr3_length: 15
v_call: TRBV28
clone_size: .
d_call: TRBD1
j_call: TRBJ2-7
cdr3_nt: TGTGCCAGCACTTCCGGGACAGGGAGTGTCTACGAGCAGTACTTC
cdr3_aa: CASTSGTGSVYEQYF

cdr3_length: 18
v_call: TRBV30
clone_size: .
d_call: TRBD2
j_call: TRBJ2-1
cdr3_nt: TGTGCCTGGAGTGTAGGGCTAGCGGGAGCCACTCTAGGTAATGAGCAGTTCTTC
cdr3_aa: CAWSVGLAGATLGNEQFF

cdr3_length: 17
v_call: TRBV24-1
clone_size: .
d_call: TRBD1
j_call: TRBJ2-1
cdr3_nt: TGTGCCACCAGTGATGACGACCGGGACAGGGCGGACAATGAGCAGTTCTTC
cdr3_aa: CATSDDDRDRADNEQFF

cdr3_length: 14
v_call: TRBV15
clone_size: .
d_call: .
j_call: TRBJ1-2
cdr3_nt: TGTGCCACCAGCAGGGATAGGGGGATTAACGGCTACACCTTC
cdr3_aa: CATSRDRGINGYTF

cdr3_length: 14
v_call: TRBV27
clone_size: .
d_call: TRBD2
j_call: TRBJ2-1
cdr3_nt: TGTGCCAGCGAAGATAGCGGGGCTAATAATGAGCAGTTCTTC
cdr3_aa: CASEDSGANNEQFF